This T cell receptor beta chain was sequenced in a study of T cell responses to AZD1222 COVID-19 vaccine. The repertoire was sequenced with immunoSEQ multiplex PCR; TCRdb's copy has only in-frame clones and lacks some. Among approximately 140,000 clones listed, about nine tenths were seen once. The germline V gene encodes CDR1 MNHEY and CDR2 SMNVEV (reference sequence). The CDR3 loop spans 14 amino acids. Trimming shortened V by 2 bases and J by 2 bases, and 9 bases separated the two germline ends. Whole-study findings and limits: Repertoire samples came only from after the peak T cell response. Clonal diversity was possibly underestimated, and white British individuals and females predominated among donors. At study baseline, merely roughly 6 AZD1222 recipients were seropositive. Spike-specific TCR breadth and depth both grew after two AZD1222 doses.

Worth noting for this clone: Antigen unknown.

The chain uses TRBV27 and TRBJ1-1; unclear D gene. Here the sequenced sample was peripheral blood, taken 28 days after the second AZD1222 dose. The TCR comes from an adult who received the AZD1222 COVID-19 vaccine. CDR3 DNA: TGTGCCAGCAGTTTAGCCGGGTTAAACACTGAAGCTTTCTTT. This gives the protein CASSLAGLNTEAFF.